This T cell receptor beta chain was identified during a study of cytomegalovirus exposure and HLA in healthy donors. Whole-study results and caveats: TCR beta chain V- and J-gene trimming was linked, in a later analysis, to a missense variant in DCLRE1C.

V was clipped by 2 bases and J by 5 bases, with 12 bases between them. The CDR3 consists of 14 residues. Germline V gene lookup returns CDR1 MDHEN and CDR2 SYDVKM. As for this clone: Its antigen is not identified.

The primer mix had 60 Vbeta and 13 Jbeta primers. Assay: immunoSEQ multiplex PCR; the TCRdb copy retains only in-frame clones and omits some. The sample yields 110,000 to 150,000 clones, around 10% seen once. This clonotype was obtained from a male donor in good health and CMV-seronegative. V usage is TRBV28 and J usage is TRBJ2-5; D remains unclear. Sequenced material: PBMCs. Written as DNA, the CDR3 is TGTGCCAGCAGTTTAGTAGGTAGCTCGGAGACCCAGTACTTC. The encoded protein is CASSLVGSSETQYF.